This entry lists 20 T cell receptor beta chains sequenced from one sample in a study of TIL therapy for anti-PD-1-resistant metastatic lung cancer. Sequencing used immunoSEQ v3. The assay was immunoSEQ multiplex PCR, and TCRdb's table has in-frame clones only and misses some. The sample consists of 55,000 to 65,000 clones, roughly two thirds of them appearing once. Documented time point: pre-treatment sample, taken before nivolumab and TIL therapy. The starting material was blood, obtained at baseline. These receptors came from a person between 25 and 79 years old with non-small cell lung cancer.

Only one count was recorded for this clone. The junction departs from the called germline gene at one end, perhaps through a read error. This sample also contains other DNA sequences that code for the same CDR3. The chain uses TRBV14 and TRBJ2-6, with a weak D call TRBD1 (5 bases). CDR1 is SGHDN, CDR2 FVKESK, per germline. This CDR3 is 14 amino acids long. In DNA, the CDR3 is TGTGCCAGCCTTGACAGCTCTGGAGCCAACGTCCTGACTTTC. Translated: CASLDSSGANVLTF.

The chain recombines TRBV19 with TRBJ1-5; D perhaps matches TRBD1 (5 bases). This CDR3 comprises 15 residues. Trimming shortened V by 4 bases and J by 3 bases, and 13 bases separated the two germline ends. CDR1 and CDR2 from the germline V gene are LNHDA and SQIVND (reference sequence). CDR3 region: CASSTIWGSNQPQHF. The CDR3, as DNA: TGTGCCAGTAGTACAATATGGGGCTCCAATCAGCCCCAGCATTTT.

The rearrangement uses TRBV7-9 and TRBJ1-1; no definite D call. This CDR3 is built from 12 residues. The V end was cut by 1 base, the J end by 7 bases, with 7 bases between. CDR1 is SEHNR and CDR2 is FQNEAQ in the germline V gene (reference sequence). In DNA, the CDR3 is TGTGCCAGCAGCTTAGGAGGGATTGAAGCTTTCTTT. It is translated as CASSLGGIEAFF. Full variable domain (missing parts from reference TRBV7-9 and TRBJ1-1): DTGVSQNPRHKITKRGQNVTFRCDPISEHNRLYWYRQTLGQGPEFLTYFQNEAQLEKSRLLSDRFSAERPKGSFSTLEIQRTEQGDSAMYLCASSLGGIEAFFGQGTRLTVV.

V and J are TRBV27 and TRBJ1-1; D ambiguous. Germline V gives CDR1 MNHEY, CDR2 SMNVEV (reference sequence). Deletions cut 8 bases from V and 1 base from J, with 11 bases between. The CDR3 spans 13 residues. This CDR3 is CASRSWGNTEAFF. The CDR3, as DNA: TGTGCCAGCCGTAGTTGGGGGAACACTGAAGCTTTCTTT.

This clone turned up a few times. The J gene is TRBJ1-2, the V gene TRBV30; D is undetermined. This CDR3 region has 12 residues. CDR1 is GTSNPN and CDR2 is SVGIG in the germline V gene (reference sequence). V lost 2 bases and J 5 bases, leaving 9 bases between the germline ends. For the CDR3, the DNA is TGTGCCTGGAGTCGGGTCTCGTATGGCTACACCTTC. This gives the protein CAWSRVSYGYTF.

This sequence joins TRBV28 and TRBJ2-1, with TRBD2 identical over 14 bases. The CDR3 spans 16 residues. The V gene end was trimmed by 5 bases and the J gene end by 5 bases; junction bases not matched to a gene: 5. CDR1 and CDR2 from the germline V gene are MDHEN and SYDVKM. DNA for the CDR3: TGTGCCAGCAGTACCCCGGGACTAGCGGGGGACAATGAGCAGTTCTTC. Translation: CASSTPGLAGDNEQFF.

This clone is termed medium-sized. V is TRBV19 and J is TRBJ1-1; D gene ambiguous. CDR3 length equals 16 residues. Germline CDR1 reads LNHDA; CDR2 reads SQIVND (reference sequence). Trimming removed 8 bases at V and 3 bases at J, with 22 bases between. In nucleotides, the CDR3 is TGTGCCAGTTCGACGGTGGTTTCCCTATGGGACACTGAAGCTTTCTTT. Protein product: CASSTVVSLWDTEAFF.

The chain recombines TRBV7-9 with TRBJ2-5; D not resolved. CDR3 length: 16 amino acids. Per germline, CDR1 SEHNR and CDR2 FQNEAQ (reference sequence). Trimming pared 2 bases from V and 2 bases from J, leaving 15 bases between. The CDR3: CASSLSPLGSQETQYF. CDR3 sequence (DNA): TGTGCCAGCAGCTTATCTCCGCTGGGGTCACAAGAGACCCAGTACTTC.

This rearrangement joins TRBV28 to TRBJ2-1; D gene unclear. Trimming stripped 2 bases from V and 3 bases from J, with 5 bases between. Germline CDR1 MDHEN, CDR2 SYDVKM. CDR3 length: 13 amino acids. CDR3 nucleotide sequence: TGTGCCAGCAGTTTAAACATCTACAATGAGCAGTTCTTC. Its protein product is CASSLNIYNEQFF.

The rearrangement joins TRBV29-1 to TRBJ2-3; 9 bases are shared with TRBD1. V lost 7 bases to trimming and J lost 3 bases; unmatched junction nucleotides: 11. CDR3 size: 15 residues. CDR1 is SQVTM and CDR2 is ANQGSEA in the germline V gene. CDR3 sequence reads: CSAWAGQGMTDTQYF. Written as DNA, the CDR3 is TGCAGCGCCTGGGCGGGACAGGGTATGACAGATACGCAGTATTTT.

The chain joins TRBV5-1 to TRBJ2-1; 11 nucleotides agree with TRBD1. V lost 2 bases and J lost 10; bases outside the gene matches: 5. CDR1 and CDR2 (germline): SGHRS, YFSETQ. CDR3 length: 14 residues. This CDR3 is CASSLGTGGREQFF. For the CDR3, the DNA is TGCGCCAGCAGCTTAGGGACAGGGGGACGGGAGCAGTTCTTC. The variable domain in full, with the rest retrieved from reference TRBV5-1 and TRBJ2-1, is KAGVTQTPRYLIKTRGQQVTLSCSPISGHRSVSWYQQTPGQGLQFLFEYFSETQRNKGNFPGRFSGRQFSNSRSEMNVSTLELGDSALYLCASSLGTGGREQFFGPGTRLTVL.

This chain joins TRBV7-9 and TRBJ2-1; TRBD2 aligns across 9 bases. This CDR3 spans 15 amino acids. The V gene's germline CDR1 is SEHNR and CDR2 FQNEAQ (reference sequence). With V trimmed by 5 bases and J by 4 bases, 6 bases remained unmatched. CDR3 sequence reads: CASSPTSGKYNEQFF. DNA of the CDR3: TGTGCCAGCAGCCCGACTAGCGGTAAATACAATGAGCAGTTCTTC.

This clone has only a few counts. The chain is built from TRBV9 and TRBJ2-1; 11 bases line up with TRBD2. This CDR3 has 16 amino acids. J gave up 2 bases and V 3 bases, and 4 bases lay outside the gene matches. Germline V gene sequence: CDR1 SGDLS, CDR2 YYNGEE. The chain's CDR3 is CASSATSGRAYNEQFF. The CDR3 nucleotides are TGTGCCAGCAGCGCCACTAGCGGGAGAGCCTACAATGAGCAGTTCTTC.

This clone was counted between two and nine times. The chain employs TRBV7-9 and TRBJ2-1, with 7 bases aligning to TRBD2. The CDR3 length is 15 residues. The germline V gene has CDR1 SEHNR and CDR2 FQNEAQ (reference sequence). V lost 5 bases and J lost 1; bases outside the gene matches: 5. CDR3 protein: CASSRTRGSYNEQFF. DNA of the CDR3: TGTGCCAGCAGCCGGACTAGAGGGTCCTACAATGAGCAGTTCTTC.

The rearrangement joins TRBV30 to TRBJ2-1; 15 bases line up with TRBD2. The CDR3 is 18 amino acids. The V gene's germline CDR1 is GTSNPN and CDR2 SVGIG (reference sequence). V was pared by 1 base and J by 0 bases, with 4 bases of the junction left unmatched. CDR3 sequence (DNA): TGTGCCTGGAGTGGAGGGACTAGCGGGGGGCACTCCTACAATGAGCAGTTCTTC. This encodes CAWSGGTSGGHSYNEQFF.

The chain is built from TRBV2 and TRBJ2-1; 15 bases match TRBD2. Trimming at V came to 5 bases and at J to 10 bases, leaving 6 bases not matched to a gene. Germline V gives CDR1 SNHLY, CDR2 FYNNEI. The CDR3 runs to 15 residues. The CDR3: CASSRTSGRGSEQFF. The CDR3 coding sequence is TGTGCCAGCAGTCGGACTAGCGGGAGGGGAAGCGAGCAGTTCTTC.

Written as DNA, the CDR3 is TGTGCCAGCAGTGACGTTCGGACCCTATACGAGCAGTACTTC. This encodes CASSDVRTLYEQYF. The chain combines TRBV2 with TRBJ2-7; no definite D call. This CDR3 contains 14 residues. Germline V CDR1 and CDR2: SNHLY, FYNNEI. V was pared by 3 bases and J by 4 bases, with 13 bases between. The variable domain in full, completed from reference TRBV2 and TRBJ2-7, reads EPEVTQTPSHQVTQMGQEVILRCVPISNHLYFYWYRQILGQKVEFLVSFYNNEISEKSEIFDDQFSVERPDGSNFTLKIRSTKLEDSAMYFCASSDVRTLYEQYFGPGTRLTVT.

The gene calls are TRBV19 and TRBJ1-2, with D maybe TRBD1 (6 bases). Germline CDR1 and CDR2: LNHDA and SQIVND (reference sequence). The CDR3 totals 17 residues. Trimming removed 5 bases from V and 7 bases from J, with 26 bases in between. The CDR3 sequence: CASSQGDTTGTLTGYTF. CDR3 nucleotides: TGTGCCAGTAGTCAGGGAGACACGACAGGCACTCTTACTGGCTACACCTTC.

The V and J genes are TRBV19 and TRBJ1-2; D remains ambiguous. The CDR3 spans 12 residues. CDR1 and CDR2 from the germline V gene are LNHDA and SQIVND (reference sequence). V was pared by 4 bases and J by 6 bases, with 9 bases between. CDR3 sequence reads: CASSRLRDGYTF. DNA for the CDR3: TGTGCCAGTAGTAGGTTGAGGGATGGCTACACCTTC.

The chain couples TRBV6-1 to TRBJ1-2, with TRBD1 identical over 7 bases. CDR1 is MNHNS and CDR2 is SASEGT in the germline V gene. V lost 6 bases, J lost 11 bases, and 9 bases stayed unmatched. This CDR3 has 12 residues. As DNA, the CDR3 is TGTGCCAGCAGGGGACAGCCCCTAGGTTACACCTTC. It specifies CASRGQPLGYTF.